The 21 T cell receptor delta chains reported below all come from one sample, sequenced in a study of Vδ1+ human thymocytes. Study-wide results and caveats: Thymic TRG and TRD repertoires appeared highly polyclonal.

Sequences come from RNA converted to cDNA by reverse transcription. CDR3 amplicons came from multiplex PCR with pooled V-gene forward and constant-region reverse primers. TCRdb reapplied CATT to the multiplex PCR reads. This sample has more than 50,000 delta-chain clones, with around 16% found just once. For these TCRs, the target antigens are not known. Sequenced input: Vdelta1+ gamma-delta thymocytes from the thymus. Sample subset: FACS-sorted CD3+ TCRalphabeta- TCRVdelta1+ TCRVdelta2- thymocytes. The receptors originated from a girl in the first two years of life who had congenital heart surgery.

This chain uses TRDV2 with TRDJ1; a weak D match, TRDD3 (6 bases). The germline V gene encodes CDR1 GEAIGNYY and CDR2 EKD. The CDR3 contains 21 residues. V was cut by 3 bases and J by 7 bases, with 38 bases left in between. CDR3 residues: CACDLASGEVHKKNGGSKLIF. CDR3 in DNA: TGTGCCTGTGACCTAGCATCGGGCGAAGTCCATAAAAAAAACGGGGGGAGTAAACTCATCTTT.

In this sample, this clone turned up a few times. J is TRDJ1 and V is TRDV1; D tentatively reads TRDD1 or TRDD3 (5 bases each). V was pared by 3 bases and J by 6 bases, with 11 bases between. CDR3 length: 13 residues. Germline CDR1 is TSWWSYY and CDR2 is QGS. CDR3 nucleotide sequence: TGTGCTCTTGGGGAGAATAGGGGACATAAACTCATCTTT. This codes for CALGENRGHKLIF.

This clone appeared a few times. The gene calls are TRDV1 and TRDJ1; perhaps TRDD2 as D (9 bases). V lost 3 bases, J lost 0 bases, and 38 bases lay in between. Germline V gene sequence: CDR1 TSWWSYY, CDR2 QGS. CDR3 length equals 24 residues. The CDR3 region has the DNA TGTGCTCTTGGGGATCGCCCTTCCTACGTGAAGACTGGGGGTCTAACCCTTTACACCGATAAACTCATCTTT. Translated: CALGDRPSYVKTGGLTLYTDKLIF.

This clone ranks as medium-sized. This chain connects TRDV2 to TRDJ1; TRDD3 agrees at 7 bases. The germline V gene has CDR1 GEAIGNYY and CDR2 EKD. The CDR3 extends over 18 amino acids. V gave up 1 base and J gave up 0 bases; unmatched junction bases: 13. CDR3 protein: CACDTTGLGGAYTDKLIF. Here the CDR3 DNA reads TGTGCCTGTGACACTACCGGCCTTGGGGGAGCCTACACCGATAAACTCATCTTT.

The J gene is TRDJ1, the V gene TRDV1; TRDD3 aligns across 8 bases. CDR3 length equals 20 residues. The germline CDR1 and CDR2 sequences are TSWWSYY and QGS. The V and J ends lost 5 bases and 1 base, in that order; junction bases with no gene match: 21. CDR3 coding DNA: TGTGCTCTTGGGAAATCAAGGCTGGGGGACCCTCCCCCGGGCACCGATAAACTCATCTTT. Translating it yields CALGKSRLGDPPPGTDKLIF.

In the case of this clone: A read error may produce the germline difference seen at one junction end. The chain employs TRDV1 and TRDJ1, with D possibly matching TRDD3 (7 bases). Germline assignment: CDR1 TSWWSYY and CDR2 QGS. The CDR3 extends over 19 amino acids. The CDR3 DNA reads as TGTGCTCTTGGGGAACCCCTCCTACGAGCTGGGGATAACACCGATAAACACATCTTT. Translating it yields CALGEPLLRAGDNTDKHIF.

The chain recombines TRDV1 with TRDJ1; D is unresolved. Germline V CDR1 and CDR2: TSWWSYY, QGS. The CDR3 loop spans 16 amino acids. Trimming removed 5 bases at V and 3 bases at J, with 19 bases between. CDR3 in amino acids: CALGNNLSRTSDKLIF. CDR3 coding DNA: TGTGCTCTTGGGAACAATTTATCCAGGACTTCCGATAAACTCATCTTT.

This clone has more than one count but fewer than ten. V gene TRDV1 combines with J gene TRDJ1; 9 bases agree with TRDD3. The CDR3 has 21 residues. Trimming cost V 0 bases and J 1 base; bases outside gene matches: 18. Germline loops: CDR1 TSWWSYY, CDR2 QGS. The CDR3 region has the DNA TGTGCTCTTGGGGAACTTATCCTACGTCCCATTACTGGGGGACCCACCGATAAACTCATCTTT. Translation gives CALGELILRPITGGPTDKLIF.

The V and J genes are TRDV1 and TRDJ1, with 12 bases identical to TRDD3. Germline-derived CDR1 and CDR2 are TSWWSYY and QGS. V gave up 1 base and J gave up 2 bases; unmatched junction bases: 8. The CDR3 consists of 18 residues. CDR3 protein: CALGEPSVLGDTTDKLIF. The CDR3 DNA follows: TGTGCTCTTGGGGAACCTTCCGTACTGGGGGATACAACCGATAAACTCATCTTT.

This clone turned up a few times. The chain carries TRDV1 and TRDJ1, with 8 bases fitting TRDD3. This CDR3 has 16 residues. V lost 5 bases to trimming and J lost 3 bases; unmatched junction nucleotides: 11. Germline CDR1 is TSWWSYY and CDR2 is QGS. For the CDR3, the DNA is TGTGCTCTTGGGCCAACTGCGGGATACGAGGCCGATAAACTCATCTTT. It encodes CALGPTAGYEADKLIF.

This clone has only a few counts. The rearrangement joins TRDV3 to TRDJ1; no firm D call. Germline V CDR1 and CDR2: TVYSNPD, GDNSRS (reference sequence). The CDR3 sequence is 10 residues long. V gave up 1 base and J gave up 9 bases, with 9 bases separating them. The CDR3 sequence: CAFTPPELIF. For the CDR3, the DNA is TGTGCCTTTACTCCTCCGGAACTCATCTTT.

In this sample, this clone turned up a few times. The V gene is TRDV1, the J gene TRDJ1; D assignment may be TRDD2 or TRDD3 (6 bases each). Germline V lookup: CDR1 TSWWSYY, CDR2 QGS. The CDR3 covers 18 residues. The germline V and J ends were trimmed by 1 base and 7 bases, with 25 bases remaining between them. The CDR3 DNA sequence: TGTGCTCTTGGGGAACCGGGTCCTAGGTCCTACTGGGTCCCTAAACTCATCTTT. Its protein is CALGEPGPRSYWVPKLIF.

As for this clone: An end of the junction does not agree with germline; a read error may underlie this. The rearrangement joins TRDV1 to TRDJ1; D might be TRDD2 (5 bases). The CDR3 totals 21 residues. Germline V gives CDR1 TSWWSYY, CDR2 QGS. This CDR3 is CALGDTFLGSRTIQYTNKLIF. Written as DNA, the CDR3 is TGTGCTCTTGGGGACACATTCCTTGGTTCCCGGACGATCCAGTACACCAATAAACTCATCTTT.

This clone was counted a few times. The genes are TRDV2 and TRDJ1, with TRDD3 matching over 9 bases. Per the germline V gene, CDR1 is GEAIGNYY and CDR2 is EKD. The CDR3 sequence is 18 residues long. J gave up 3 bases and V 6 bases, and 19 bases lay outside the gene matches. The CDR3 DNA follows: TGTGCCTGTATTAATCGCGGCGCTGGGGGATTCTACCCCGATAAACTCATCTTT. It translates to CACINRGAGGFYPDKLIF.

This clone was seen more than once but under ten times. The gene calls are TRDV3 and TRDJ1; D is possibly TRDD3 (5 bases). The V end was cut by 5 bases, the J end by 2 bases, with 30 bases between. The CDR3 runs to 18 residues. Germline V gives CDR1 TVYSNPD, CDR2 GDNSRS (reference sequence). The CDR3 sequence: CAPLRGRDIGIWTDKLIF. For the CDR3, the DNA is TGTGCCCCTCTAAGGGGACGCGATATTGGAATCTGGACCGATAAACTCATCTTT.

J is TRDJ1 and V is TRDV1; D not resolved. Germline V gives CDR1 TSWWSYY, CDR2 QGS. V was trimmed by 0 bases and J by 0 bases, leaving 8 bases between them. The CDR3 runs to 15 residues. The chain's CDR3 is CALGELGGNTDKLIF. The CDR3 coding sequence is TGTGCTCTTGGGGAACTAGGCGGGAACACCGATAAACTCATCTTT.

This clone turned up a few times. The gene calls are TRDV1 and TRDJ1; 10 bases agree with TRDD3. This CDR3 is 17 amino acids long. V dropped 3 bases and J dropped 1; count of bases not matched to a gene: 8. Germline V gene lookup returns CDR1 TSWWSYY and CDR2 QGS. CDR3 amino acids: CALGDLGGYPFTDKLIF. The DNA of the CDR3 is TGTGCTCTTGGGGACCTTGGGGGATACCCCTTCACCGATAAACTCATCTTT.

This clone came up a few times. The V and J genes are TRDV1 and TRDJ1; 7 nucleotides agree with TRDD3. The germline V gene encodes CDR1 TSWWSYY and CDR2 QGS. This CDR3 contains 16 residues. J gave up 1 base and V 11 bases, and 16 bases lay outside the gene matches. The CDR3 sequence: CAGTGAGPAGTDKLIF. CDR3 nucleotides: TGTGCTGGAACTGGGGCAGGACCCGCGGGCACCGATAAACTCATCTTT.

This clone came up a few times. The V and J genes are TRDV1 and TRDJ1; D call uncertain. Germline V gene lookup returns CDR1 TSWWSYY and CDR2 QGS. The CDR3 has 16 amino acids. V was cut by 0 bases and J by 3 bases, with 14 bases left in between. DNA for the CDR3: TGTGCTCTTGGGGAACTATCAGGAGTGGACGCCGATAAACTCATCTTT. Residues: CALGELSGVDADKLIF.

J is TRDJ1 and V is TRDV1; no reliable D call. Germline V CDR1 and CDR2: TSWWSYY, QGS. This CDR3 has 13 amino acids. V lost 4 bases and J lost 6, with 12 bases in between. CDR3 in amino acids: CALGARPYYKLIF. The DNA for the CDR3 is TGTGCTCTTGGGGCCCGCCCGTACTATAAACTCATCTTT.

This chain joins TRDV1 and TRDJ1, with 7 bases fitting TRDD3. The length of the CDR3 is 22 residues. V lost 2 bases to trimming and J lost 3 bases; unmatched junction nucleotides: 27. Germline CDR1 reads TSWWSYY; CDR2 reads QGS. The CDR3 DNA reads TGTGCTCTTGGGGAATCACTGGGGAATACACGGAGAATACGCGGGTCTCCCGATAAACTCATCTTT. It codes for CALGESLGNTRRIRGSPDKLIF.